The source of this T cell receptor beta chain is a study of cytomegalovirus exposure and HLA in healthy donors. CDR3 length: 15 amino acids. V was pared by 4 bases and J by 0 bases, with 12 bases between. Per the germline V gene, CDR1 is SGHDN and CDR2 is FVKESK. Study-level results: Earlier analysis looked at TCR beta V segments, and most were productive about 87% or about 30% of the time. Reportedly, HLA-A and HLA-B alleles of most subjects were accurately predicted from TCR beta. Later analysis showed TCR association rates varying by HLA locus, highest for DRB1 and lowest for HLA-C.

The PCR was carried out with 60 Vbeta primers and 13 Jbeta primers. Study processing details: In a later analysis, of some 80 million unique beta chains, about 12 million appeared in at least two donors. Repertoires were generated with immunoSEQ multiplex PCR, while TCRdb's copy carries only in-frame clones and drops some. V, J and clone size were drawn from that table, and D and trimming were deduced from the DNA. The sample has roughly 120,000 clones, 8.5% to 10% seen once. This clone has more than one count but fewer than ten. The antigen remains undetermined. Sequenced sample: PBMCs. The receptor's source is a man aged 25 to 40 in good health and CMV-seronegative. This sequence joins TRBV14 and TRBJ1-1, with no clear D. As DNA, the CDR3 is TGTGCCAGCAGCCCTAGAGTCGGATTGAACACTGAAGCTTTCTTT. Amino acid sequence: CASSPRVGLNTEAFF.